One sample yielded the 9 T cell receptor beta chains listed below, sequenced in a study of blood T cell repertoires in COVID-19. The method was immunoSEQ multiplex PCR; TCRdb's version includes in-frame clones alone and lacks a portion of them. The sample gives tens of thousands of clones, roughly 76% of which show up once; roughly 15% is in the top ten. Sequencing input: peripheral blood. The receptors here all came from a man aged 70-80 years with active or convalescent COVID-19.

The J gene is TRBJ1-5, the V gene TRBV2; D might be TRBD1 (5 bases). The CDR3 totals 13 residues. The germline gives CDR1 SNHLY, CDR2 FYNNEI. With 8 bases removed from V and 3 bases from J, the gap between germline ends came to 11 bases. CDR3 loop: CASGRGHNQPQHF. CDR3 coding DNA: TGTGCCAGCGGGCGGGGCCACAATCAGCCCCAGCATTTT.

This sequence joins TRBV4-1 and TRBJ1-4; D is ambiguous. Germline V gives CDR1 MGHRA, CDR2 YSYEKL. With 2 bases removed from V and 5 bases from J, the gap between germline ends came to 9 bases. This CDR3 region has 14 residues. CDR3 loop: CASSQQVQNEKLFF. The CDR3 DNA is TGCGCCAGCAGCCAACAGGTCCAAAATGAAAAACTGTTTTTT.

V and J are TRBV7-7 and TRBJ2-3, with 8 nucleotides matching TRBD2. J gave up 0 bases and V 2 bases, and 4 bases lay outside the gene matches. Germline V gives CDR1 SSHAT, CDR2 FNYEAQ (reference sequence). CDR3 size: 16 residues. The CDR3 reads CASSLSVAGSTDTQYF. In DNA, the CDR3 is TGTGCCAGCAGCTTAAGCGTAGCGGGAAGCACAGATACGCAGTATTTT.

This rearrangement joins TRBV15 to TRBJ2-7, with 10 nucleotides matching TRBD2. The CDR3 extends over 18 amino acids. With V trimmed by 0 bases and J by 1 base, 9 bases remained unmatched. Looked up from germline, CDR1 is LNHNV and CDR2 is YYDKDF (reference sequence). CDR3 region: CATSRDRLVAGGSYEQYF. CDR3 nucleotides: TGTGCCACCAGCAGAGATAGACTAGTAGCGGGGGGATCCTACGAGCAGTACTTC.

This clone has a handful of counts. The V call is TRBV4-1, the J call TRBJ1-6; 7 bases agree with TRBD1. The CDR3 has 15 amino acids. Unmatched junction bases numbered 1, after V lost 1 base and J lost 4 bases. From germline, CDR1 is MGHRA and CDR2 YSYEKL. The DNA of the CDR3 is TGCGCCAGCAGCCAAGCGGGACAGTATAATTCACCCCTCCACTTT. Its translation: CASSQAGQYNSPLHF.

CDR3 in amino acids: CASSSQPQGNEKLFF. The CDR3 nucleotides read TGTGCCAGCAGCTCTCAACCACAGGGGAATGAAAAACTGTTTTTT. The chain employs TRBV7-6 and TRBJ1-4; 7 positions match TRBD1. V lost 4 bases, J lost 5 bases, and 7 bases stayed unmatched. The CDR3 is made up of 15 amino acids. In germline, CDR1 is SGHVS, CDR2 FNYEAQ.

This chain uses TRBV30 with TRBJ2-1, with a possible D match to TRBD1 (6 bases). V lost 4 bases, J lost 14 bases, and 15 bases lay in between. The germline CDR1 and CDR2 sequences are GTSNPN and SVGIG (reference sequence). The CDR3 runs to 11 residues. CDR3 sequence: CAWNQDSSEFF. For the CDR3, the DNA is TGTGCCTGGAACCAGGACAGTTCGGAGTTCTTC.

This chain connects TRBV7-9 to TRBJ2-3, with D maybe TRBD2 (5 bases). The V and J ends lost 3 bases and 5 bases respectively, with 12 bases between them. The CDR3 is made up of 14 amino acids. CDR1 is SEHNR, CDR2 FQNEAQ, per germline (reference sequence). CDR3 protein: CASSFSEVGDTQYF. CDR3 in DNA: TGTGCCAGCAGCTTTAGCGAGGTAGGAGATACGCAGTATTTT.

This chain joins TRBV28 and TRBJ2-4, with 12 bases fitting TRBD1. CDR3 length: 13 amino acids. Per the germline V gene, CDR1 is MDHEN and CDR2 is SYDVKM. The junction had 8 bases not matched to a gene; V was cut back by 5 bases and J by 15 bases. This CDR3 reads CASSPGTGGGWYF. The DNA for the CDR3 is TGTGCCAGCAGTCCCGGGACAGGGGGCGGATGGTACTTC.